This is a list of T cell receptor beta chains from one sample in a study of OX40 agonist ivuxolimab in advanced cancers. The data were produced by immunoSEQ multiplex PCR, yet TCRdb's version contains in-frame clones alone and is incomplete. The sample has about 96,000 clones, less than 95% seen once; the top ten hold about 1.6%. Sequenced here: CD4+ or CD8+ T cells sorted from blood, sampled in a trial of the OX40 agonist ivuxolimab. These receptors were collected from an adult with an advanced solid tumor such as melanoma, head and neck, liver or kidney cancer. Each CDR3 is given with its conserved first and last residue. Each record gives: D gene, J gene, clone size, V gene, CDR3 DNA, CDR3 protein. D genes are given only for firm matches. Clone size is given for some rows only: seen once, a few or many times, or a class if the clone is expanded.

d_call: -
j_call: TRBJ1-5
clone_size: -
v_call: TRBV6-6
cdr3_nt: TGTGCCAGCAGTTTGGGGGCAGGACAGCCCCAGCATTTT
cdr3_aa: CASSLGAGQPQHF

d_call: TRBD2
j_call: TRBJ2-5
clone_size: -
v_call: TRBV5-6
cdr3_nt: TGTGCCAGCAGCTCCCCGACTAGCGGGGCCCAAGAGACCCAGTACTTC
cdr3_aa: CASSSPTSGAQETQYF

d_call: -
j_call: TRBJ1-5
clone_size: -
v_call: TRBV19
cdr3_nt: TGTGCCAGTAGAACAGGGACAAATCAGCCCCAGCATTTT
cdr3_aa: CASRTGTNQPQHF

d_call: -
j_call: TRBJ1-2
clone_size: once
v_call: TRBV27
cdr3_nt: TGTGCCAGCAGTTTATCTTGGGTCGCCCCTAACTATGGCTACACCTTC
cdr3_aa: CASSLSWVAPNYGYTF

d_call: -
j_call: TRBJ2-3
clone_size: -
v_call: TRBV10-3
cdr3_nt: TGTGCCATCACTAGTTCCTTCACAGATACGCAGTATTTT
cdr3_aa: CAITSSFTDTQYF

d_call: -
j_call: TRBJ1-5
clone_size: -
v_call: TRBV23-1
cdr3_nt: TGCGCCAGCAAACTTACCACAGGATTCAATCAGCCCCAGCATTTT
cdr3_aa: CASKLTTGFNQPQHF

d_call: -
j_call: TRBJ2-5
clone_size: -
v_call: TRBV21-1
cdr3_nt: TGTGCCAGCAGCGCCGACGGACTAGCGGGAGTACCGGGGGAGACCCAGTACTTC
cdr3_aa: CASSADGLAGVPGETQYF

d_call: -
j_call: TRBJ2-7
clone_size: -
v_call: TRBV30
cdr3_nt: TGTGCCTGGAGCCACTACGAGCAGTACTTC
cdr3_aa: CAWSHYEQYF

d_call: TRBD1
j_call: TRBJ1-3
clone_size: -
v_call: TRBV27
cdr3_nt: TGTGCCAGCAGTCCCCAGGGACAGGAGAACACCATATATTTT
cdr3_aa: CASSPQGQENTIYF

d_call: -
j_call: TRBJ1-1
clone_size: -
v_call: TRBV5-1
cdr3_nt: TGCGCCAGCAGCTGGCCGGAGGCAGGGGCCCCCCTGGGGACTGAAGCTTTCTTT
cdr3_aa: CASSWPEAGAPLGTEAFF

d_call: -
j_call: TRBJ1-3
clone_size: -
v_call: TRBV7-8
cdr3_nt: TGTGCCAGCAGCTCACACAGGGACCCTGGAAACACCATATATTTT
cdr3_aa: CASSSHRDPGNTIYF

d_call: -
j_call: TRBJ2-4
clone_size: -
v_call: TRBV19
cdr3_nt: TGTGCCAGTAGTGTAATCTGGACAGCCAAAAACATTCAGTACTTC
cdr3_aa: CASSVIWTAKNIQYF

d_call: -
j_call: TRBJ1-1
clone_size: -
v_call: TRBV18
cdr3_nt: TGTGCCAGCTCACCCCGTCCTCGGGACCATCTGAACACTGAAGCTTTCTTT
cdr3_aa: CASSPRPRDHLNTEAFF

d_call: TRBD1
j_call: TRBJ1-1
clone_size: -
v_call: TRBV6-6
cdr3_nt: TGTGCCAGCAGTTTACCAGGGGGCGTTGAAGCTTTCTTT
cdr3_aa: CASSLPGGVEAFF

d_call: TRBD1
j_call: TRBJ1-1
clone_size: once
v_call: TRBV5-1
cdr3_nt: TGCGCCAGCAGCCCCTATAAAAGGACAGGGTTTACTGAAGCTTTCTTT
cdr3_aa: CASSPYKRTGFTEAFF

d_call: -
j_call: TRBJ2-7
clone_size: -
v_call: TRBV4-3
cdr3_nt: TGCGCCAGCAGCCAAGAAATTACTAGATCCTACGAGCAGTACTTC
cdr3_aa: CASSQEITRSYEQYF

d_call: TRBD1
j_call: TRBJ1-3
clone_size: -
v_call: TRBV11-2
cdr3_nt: TGTGCCAGCAGCCGAAACCAGGGGGCTAATGGAAACACCATATATTTT
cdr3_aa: CASSRNQGANGNTIYF

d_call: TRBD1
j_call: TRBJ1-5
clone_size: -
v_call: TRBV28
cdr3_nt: TGTGCCACCGTGACAGGGCCACATTATCAGCCCCAGCATTTT
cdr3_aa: CATVTGPHYQPQHF

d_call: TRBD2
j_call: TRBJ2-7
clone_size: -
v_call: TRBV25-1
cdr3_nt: TGTGCCAGCAGTGACCCTGGACTAGCGGGCGACGAGCAGTACTTC
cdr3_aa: CASSDPGLAGDEQYF

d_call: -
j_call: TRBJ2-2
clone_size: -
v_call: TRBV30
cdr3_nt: TGTGCCTGGTTTCGGGGGTTAGGGGAGCTGTTTTTT
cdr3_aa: CAWFRGLGELFF

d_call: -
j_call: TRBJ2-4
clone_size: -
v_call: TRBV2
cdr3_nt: TGTGCCAGCAGTGGAGGGGCTTGGAGCAAAAACATTCAGTACTTC
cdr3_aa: CASSGGAWSKNIQYF

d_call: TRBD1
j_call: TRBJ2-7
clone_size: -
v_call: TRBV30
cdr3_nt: TGTGCCTGGAGTGTTGGGGACAGCTCCGAGCAGTACTTC
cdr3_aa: CAWSVGDSSEQYF

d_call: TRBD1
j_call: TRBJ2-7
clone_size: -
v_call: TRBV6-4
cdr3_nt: TGTGCCAGCAGCGCAGGGGGCGTCGGATTCCACGAGCAGTACTTC
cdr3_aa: CASSAGGVGFHEQYF

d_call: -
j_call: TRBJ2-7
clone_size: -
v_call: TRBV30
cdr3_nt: TGTGCCTGGAGTGGATTAGGGCGGAGTAATTACGAGCAGTACTTC
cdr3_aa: CAWSGLGRSNYEQYF

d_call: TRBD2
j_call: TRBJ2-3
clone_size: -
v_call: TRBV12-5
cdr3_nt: TGTGCTAGTGGTTTGTTAGCGGGGAGCACAGATACGCAGTATTTT
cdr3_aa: CASGLLAGSTDTQYF

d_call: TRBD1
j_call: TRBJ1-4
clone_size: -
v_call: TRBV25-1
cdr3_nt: TGTGCCAGCAGTGACACAGGGGGAAGTAATGAAAAACTGTTTTTT
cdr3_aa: CASSDTGGSNEKLFF

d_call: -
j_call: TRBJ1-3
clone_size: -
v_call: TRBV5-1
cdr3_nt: TGCGCCAGCAGCTTGACAGGGAACGGAAACACCATATATTTT
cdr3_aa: CASSLTGNGNTIYF

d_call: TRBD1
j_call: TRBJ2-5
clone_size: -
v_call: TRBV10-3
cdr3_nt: TGTGCCATCAAGCTGGGGACAGGGGGCTACGGAGAGACCCAGTACTTC
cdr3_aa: CAIKLGTGGYGETQYF

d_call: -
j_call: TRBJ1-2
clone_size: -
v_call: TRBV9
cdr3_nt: TGTGCCAGCAGCGTAGGGCCAGCTAATGGCTACACCTTC
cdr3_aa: CASSVGPANGYTF

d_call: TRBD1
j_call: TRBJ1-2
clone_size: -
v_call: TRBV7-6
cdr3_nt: TGTGCCAGCAGCTTAGCGAGCGCTATAGCAGGGGGCTCGGGCTACACCTTC
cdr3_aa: CASSLASAIAGGSGYTF

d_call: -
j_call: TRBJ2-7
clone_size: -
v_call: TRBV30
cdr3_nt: TGTGCCTGGGAGACAGTATTGGACGAGCAGTACTTC
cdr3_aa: CAWETVLDEQYF

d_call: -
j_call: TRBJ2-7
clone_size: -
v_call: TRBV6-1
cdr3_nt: TGTGCCAGCAGAGGACAGTTGAGCTCCTACGAGCAGTACTTC
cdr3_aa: CASRGQLSSYEQYF

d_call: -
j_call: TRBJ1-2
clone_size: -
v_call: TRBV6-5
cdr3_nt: TGTGCCAGCAACCGAGCAGGGCTTTTTAACTATGGCTACACCTTC
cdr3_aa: CASNRAGLFNYGYTF

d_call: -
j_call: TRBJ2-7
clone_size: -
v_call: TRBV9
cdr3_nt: TGTGCCAGCAGCGTTAGGTGGGAGTCCTACGAGCAGTACTTC
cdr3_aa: CASSVRWESYEQYF

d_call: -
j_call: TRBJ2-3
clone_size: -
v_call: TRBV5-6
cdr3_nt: TGTGCCAGCAGTTTACCGTTAGCGGACTTCACAGATACGCAGTATTTT
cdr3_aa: CASSLPLADFTDTQYF

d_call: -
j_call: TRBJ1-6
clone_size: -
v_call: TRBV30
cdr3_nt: TGTGCCGGCCGCGCAGGGTATAATTCACCCCTCCACTTT
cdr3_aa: CAGRAGYNSPLHF

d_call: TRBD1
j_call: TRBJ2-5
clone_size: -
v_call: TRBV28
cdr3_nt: TGTGCCAGCAGTTTGCCCGGACAGGGTGATTTGGAGACCCAGTACTTC
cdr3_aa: CASSLPGQGDLETQYF

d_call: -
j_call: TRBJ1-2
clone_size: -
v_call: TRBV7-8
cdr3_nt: TGTGCCAGCAGCTTAGGGACTGCTAACTATGGCTACACCTTC
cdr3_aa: CASSLGTANYGYTF

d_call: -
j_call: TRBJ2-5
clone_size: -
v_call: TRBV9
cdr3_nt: TGTGCCAGCAGCGAAGGGGGGGAGACCCAGTACTTC
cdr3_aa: CASSEGGETQYF

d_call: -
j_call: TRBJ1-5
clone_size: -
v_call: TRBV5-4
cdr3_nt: TGTGCCAGCAGCTTTTCTATCCGGGACGCCCTCAATCAGCCCCAGCATTTT
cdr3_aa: CASSFSIRDALNQPQHF

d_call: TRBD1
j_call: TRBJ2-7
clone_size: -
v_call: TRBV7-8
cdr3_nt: TGTGCCAGCAGACCCCGGACAGGAGCTACCTACGAGCAGTACTTC
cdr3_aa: CASRPRTGATYEQYF

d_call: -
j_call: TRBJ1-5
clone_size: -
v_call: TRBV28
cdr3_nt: TGTGCCAGCAGCCGGCGGACACATCAGCCCCAGCATTTT
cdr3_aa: CASSRRTHQPQHF

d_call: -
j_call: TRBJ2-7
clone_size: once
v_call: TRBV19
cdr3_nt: TGTGCCACCCGCCGAGCAGGATCTGGCTACGAGCAGTACTTC
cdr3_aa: CATRRAGSGYEQYF

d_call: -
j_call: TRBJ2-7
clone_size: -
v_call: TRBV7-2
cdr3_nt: TGTGCCAGCAGCTTACTGGGGGGGAGACAGGGCAGCAACGAGCAGTACTTC
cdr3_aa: CASSLLGGRQGSNEQYF

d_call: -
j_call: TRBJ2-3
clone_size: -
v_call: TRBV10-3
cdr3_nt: TGTGCCATCAGGAGAGGACTCGACACAGATACGCAGTATTTT
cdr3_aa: CAIRRGLDTDTQYF

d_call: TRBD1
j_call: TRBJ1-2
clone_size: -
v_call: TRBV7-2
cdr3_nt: TGTGCCAGCAGCCCCCGGACAGGAACTATCTATGGCTACACCTTC
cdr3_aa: CASSPRTGTIYGYTF

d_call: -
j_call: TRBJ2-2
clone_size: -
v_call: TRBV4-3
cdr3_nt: TGCGCCAGCAGCCAAGATCGGTTCGGGTCCACCGGGGAGCTGTTTTTT
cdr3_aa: CASSQDRFGSTGELFF

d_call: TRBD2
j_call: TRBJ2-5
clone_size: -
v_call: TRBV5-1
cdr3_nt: TGCGCCAGCGGGATCAAAGGGACTAGCGGGAGGGCGGGGACCCAGTACTTC
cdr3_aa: CASGIKGTSGRAGTQYF

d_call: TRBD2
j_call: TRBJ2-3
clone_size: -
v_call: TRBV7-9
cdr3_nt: TGTGCCAGCAGCTCAAAAACTAGCGGGAGGGCCACAGATACGCAGTATTTT
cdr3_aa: CASSSKTSGRATDTQYF